These 25 T cell receptor beta chains came from one sample sequenced in a study of response to subunit inactivated influenza vaccine. TCRdb fed the RT-PCR reads into MiXCR, producing one record per CDR3 protein. Of under 800,000 distinct CDR3 sequences in the sample, approximately 15% were seen once. Material: PBMCs from blood, obtained around 15 days before vaccination. The source of these receptors is a man in his fifties or sixties who received an inactivated influenza vaccine.

This clonotype was seen a handful of times. CDR3 in amino acids: CASTPYRDRNIEQYF. The DNA for the CDR3 is TGTGCCAGCACCCCATACCGGGACAGGAATATCGAGCAGTACTTC. The chain uses TRBV7-9 and TRBJ2-7; TRBD1 matches 8 bases. The CDR3 runs to 15 residues. Losses at the gene ends were 7 bases for V and 6 bases for J; bases not matched to a gene: 14. Germline lookup yields CDR1 SEHNR and CDR2 FQNEAQ (reference sequence). The full variable domain, in which reference TRBV7-9 and TRBJ2-7 provide the parts outside the CDR3, is DTGVSQNPRHKITKRGQNVTFRCDPISEHNRLYWYRQTLGQGPEFLTYFQNEAQLEKSRLLSDRFSAERPKGSFSTLEIQRTEQGDSAMYLCASTPYRDRNIEQYFGPGTRLTVT.

The chain combines TRBV5-1 with TRBJ2-5, with 7 bases identical to TRBD2. Germline loops: CDR1 SGHRS, CDR2 YFSETQ. V dropped 5 bases and J dropped 2; count of bases not matched to a gene: 6. The CDR3 runs to 14 residues. The CDR3: CASSIFGGQETQYF. The CDR3 DNA sequence: TGCGCCAGCAGTATCTTCGGGGGGCAAGAGACCCAGTACTTC.

This clonotype came up a few times. The chain links TRBV6-2 or TRBV6-3 to TRBJ1-6, with a tentative D call TRBD1 (5 bases). There are 16 residues in the CDR3. CDR1 is MNHEY and CDR2 is SVGEGT in the germline V gene. Trimming cost V 6 bases and J 7 bases, with 19 bases left between them. The CDR3 sequence: CASSPTVRVANSPLHF. The CDR3 DNA reads as TGTGCCAGCAGCCCTACCGTCAGGGTGGCGAATTCACCCCTCCACTTT.

At least ten counts were recorded for this clonotype. The chain couples TRBV7-9 to TRBJ2-3; TRBD2 matches 11 bases. This CDR3 spans 16 amino acids. Trimming removed 6 bases from V and 4 bases from J; junction bases left unmatched: 9. Germline-derived CDR1 and CDR2 are SEHNR and FQNEAQ (reference sequence). The CDR3 DNA sequence: TGTGCCAGCAGTTCTAGCGGGAGGAGGGGACCAGATACGCAGTATTTT. This sequence encodes CASSSSGRRGPDTQYF.

This clonotype was seen more than once but under ten times. This chain uses TRBV3-1 with TRBJ2-2, with TRBD2 identical over 9 bases. V shed 4 bases, J shed 6 bases, and the junction held 9 bases outside the gene matches. This CDR3 spans 16 amino acids. Looked up from germline, CDR1 is LGHDT and CDR2 is YNNKEL (reference sequence). The CDR3 bases are TGTGCCAGCAGCCCCCTGGGGCGGGGGGGCCCCGGGGAGCTGTTTTTT. Amino acid sequence: CASSPLGRGGPGELFF.

The chain has TRBV19 and TRBJ1-1, with D possibly TRBD1 on 5 matching bases. Germline loops: CDR1 LNHDA, CDR2 SQIVND (reference sequence). V lost 6 bases and J lost 4, with 15 bases in between. The CDR3 contains 14 residues. CDR3 region: CASRQEGPGTEAFF. As DNA, the CDR3 is TGTGCCAGTAGACAGGAGGGGCCGGGCACTGAAGCTTTCTTT.

This chain connects TRBV18 to TRBJ2-7; no clear D. CDR3 length equals 13 residues. V was trimmed by 3 bases and J by 2 bases, leaving 8 bases between them. Germline V gene data show CDR1 as KGHSH and CDR2 as LQKENI. The CDR3 nucleotides are TGTGCCAGCTCACCTTCTATGACCTACGAGCAGTACTTC. Protein product: CASSPSMTYEQYF.

The chain couples TRBV20-1 to TRBJ2-7; 12 positions agree with TRBD2. Germline loops: CDR1 DFQATT, CDR2 SNEGSKA (reference sequence). Trimming cost V 3 bases and J 5 bases; bases outside gene matches: 14. The CDR3 is 17 amino acids. The CDR3 loop reads CSASVATSGRGMHEQYF. CDR3 nucleotide sequence: TGCAGTGCTAGTGTCGCGACTAGCGGGAGAGGTATGCACGAGCAGTACTTC.

The chain has TRBV20-1 and TRBJ2-1; D is unresolved. V lost 3 bases to trimming and J lost 4 bases, with 19 bases between them. The germline V gene has CDR1 DFQATT and CDR2 SNEGSKA (reference sequence). This CDR3 is 16 amino acids long. The CDR3 here is CSASETASPPYNEQFF. CDR3 in DNA: TGCAGTGCTAGTGAGACTGCATCTCCTCCGTACAATGAGCAGTTCTTC.

This clonotype turned up a few times. V gene TRBV5-1 combines with J gene TRBJ2-3; 9 bases are a match to TRBD2. Germline CDR1 SGHRS, CDR2 YFSETQ. The V segment lost 5 bases and the J segment 1 base; nucleotides outside the gene matches: 5. This CDR3 spans 15 amino acids. Written as DNA, the CDR3 is TGCGCCAGCAGTGCCGGACTAGCGCGCACAGATACGCAGTATTTT. Amino acids: CASSAGLARTDTQYF.

Note on this clonotype: At one end, the junction sequence differs from germline, possibly due to a read error. The chain carries TRBV20-1 and TRBJ1-1, with a tentative D call TRBD1 (5 bases). From germline, CDR1 is DFQATT and CDR2 SNEGSKA (reference sequence). The length of the CDR3 is 14 residues. The CDR3 bases are TGCAGTGCTGGGACCTTACTCTCGAACACTGAAGCTGTCTTT. Residues: CSAGTLLSNTEAVF.

A few counts support this clonotype. The chain recombines TRBV6-1 with TRBJ2-7; D may be TRBD1 (6 bases). This CDR3 contains 13 residues. Germline V gene lookup returns CDR1 MNHNS and CDR2 SASEGT. Deletions cut 7 bases from V and 3 bases from J, with 13 bases between. CDR3 sequence: CASTPSGDYEQYF. As DNA, the CDR3 is TGTGCCAGCACCCCTTCAGGGGACTACGAGCAGTACTTC.

The V gene is TRBV18, the J gene TRBJ2-1, with 14 bases fitting TRBD2. Germline V gene lookup returns CDR1 KGHSH and CDR2 LQKENI. V lost 4 bases to trimming and J lost 7 bases; unmatched junction nucleotides: 9. The CDR3 is 17 amino acids. CDR3 sequence (DNA): TGTGCCAGCTCACGTTCCGGGACTAGCGGGGGAAAGAATGAGCAGTTCTTC. Translating it yields CASSRSGTSGGKNEQFF.

This chain uses TRBV4-2 with TRBJ2-7, with 7 bases matching TRBD2. The V and J ends lost 1 base and 3 bases, in that order; junction bases with no gene match: 6. The CDR3 covers 15 residues. Germline V gives CDR1 LGHNA, CDR2 YNFKEQ. The CDR3 DNA reads as TGTGCCAGCAGCCAAGGGCAGCGGGGAAACTACGAGCAGTACTTC. As protein: CASSQGQRGNYEQYF.

This clonotype has a handful of counts. The gene calls are TRBV20-1 and TRBJ1-2; unclear D gene. Germline V gene sequence: CDR1 DFQATT, CDR2 SNEGSKA (reference sequence). V was pared by 1 base and J by 2 bases, with 11 bases between. This CDR3 spans 14 amino acids. The CDR3 DNA sequence: TGCAGTGCTAGAGGCGGCAGAACCAACTATGGCTACACCTTC. Protein: CSARGGRTNYGYTF.

This clonotype was found once. V is TRBV20-1 and J is TRBJ2-3, with 16 bases matching TRBD2. Germline loops: CDR1 DFQATT, CDR2 SNEGSKA (reference sequence). Trimming cost V 0 bases and J 13 bases; bases outside gene matches: 13. The CDR3 totals 17 residues. The CDR3 DNA is TGCAGTGCTAGAGAAGACCCCGGGACTAGCGGGAGGGCCGGAGAGTATTTT. Translation: CSAREDPGTSGRAGEYF.

There are a few counts of this clonotype. This sequence joins TRBV18 and TRBJ1-1; no clear D. The germline V and J ends were trimmed by 6 bases and 1 base, with 9 bases remaining between them. The CDR3 is made up of 13 amino acids. Germline V gene data show CDR1 as KGHSH and CDR2 as LQKENI. This CDR3 reads CASSRWENTEAFF. Here the CDR3 DNA reads TGTGCCAGCTCCCGTTGGGAGAACACTGAAGCTTTCTTT.

A note on this clonotype: One end of the junction is discordant with germline, which a read error may explain. J is TRBJ1-6 and V is TRBV6-5; maybe TRBD1 (5 bases). The CDR3 is 14 residues long. The germline V gene encodes CDR1 MNHEY and CDR2 SVGAGI. The CDR3 sequence: CASSYTGTGSPLPF. The CDR3 region has the DNA TGTGCCAGCAGTTACACTGGGACCGGTTCACCCCTCCCCTTT.

V and J are TRBV4-2 and TRBJ1-5; 7 positions agree with TRBD1. CDR1 is LGHNA, CDR2 YNFKEQ, per germline. The CDR3 loop spans 14 amino acids. V was pared by 6 bases and J by 3 bases, with 5 bases of the junction left unmatched. The CDR3 protein is CASRQTGDNQPQHF. In nucleotides, the CDR3 is TGTGCCAGCAGACAAACAGGGGACAATCAGCCCCAGCATTTT.

This clonotype was detected many times. The chain links TRBV20-1 to TRBJ1-6; weak D call: TRBD1 (6 bases). The germline V gene encodes CDR1 DFQATT and CDR2 SNEGSKA (reference sequence). The germline V and J ends were trimmed by 5 bases and 7 bases, with 12 bases remaining between them. CDR3 length: 13 residues. Written as DNA, the CDR3 is TGCAGTGCTGCGAGGACAGTAAATTCACCCCTCCACTTT. It translates to CSAARTVNSPLHF.

Many counts were recorded for this clonotype. The chain links TRBV27 to TRBJ2-7, with a weak D call TRBD2 (5 bases). Per the germline V gene, CDR1 is MNHEY and CDR2 is SMNVEV (reference sequence). This CDR3 contains 13 residues. V was pared by 0 bases and J by 7 bases, with 10 bases between. DNA for the CDR3: TGTGCCAGCAGTTTATCAGGGTCGGGGGAGCAGTACTTC. This codes for CASSLSGSGEQYF.

This clonotype was counted only a few times. The V and J genes are TRBV7-9 and TRBJ2-5; weak D call: TRBD2 (6 bases). CDR3 length: 12 amino acids. Germline CDR1 SEHNR, CDR2 FQNEAQ (reference sequence). The germline V and J ends were trimmed by 7 bases and 7 bases, with 13 bases remaining between them. CDR3 residues: CASTTGGGTQYF. CDR3 bases: TGTGCCAGCACCACCGGGGGTGGGACCCAGTACTTC. The variable domain in full, with the rest retrieved from reference TRBV7-9 and TRBJ2-5, is DTGVSQNPRHKITKRGQNVTFRCDPISEHNRLYWYRQTLGQGPEFLTYFQNEAQLEKSRLLSDRFSAERPKGSFSTLEIQRTEQGDSAMYLCASTTGGGTQYFGPGTRLLVL.

The chain employs TRBV29-1 and TRBJ1-1; no clear D gene. Trimming shortened V by 5 bases and J by 0 bases, and 7 bases separated the two germline ends. The germline CDR1 and CDR2 sequences are SQVTM and ANQGSEA. This CDR3 comprises 12 residues. CDR3 bases: TGCAGCGTTAGCCAGTTGAACACTGAAGCTTTCTTT. Translating gives CSVSQLNTEAFF.

V is TRBV20-1 and J is TRBJ2-1; 7 bases map to TRBD2. CDR1 is DFQATT, CDR2 SNEGSKA, per germline (reference sequence). This CDR3 spans 14 amino acids. The V and J ends lost 6 bases and 4 bases, in that order; junction bases with no gene match: 9. The CDR3 region is CSAAPGLHYNEQFF. For the CDR3, the DNA is TGCAGTGCAGCACCGGGACTACATTACAATGAGCAGTTCTTC.

This clonotype came up many times. The chain employs TRBV28 and TRBJ2-4, with D tentatively TRBD1 or TRBD2 (5 bases each). The CDR3 totals 15 residues. CDR1 is MDHEN, CDR2 SYDVKM, per germline. V lost 2 bases to trimming and J lost 1 base, with 9 bases between them. The CDR3 nucleotides are TGTGCCAGCAGTTTAACTCGGGGCGCCAAAAACATTCAGTACTTC. Translation: CASSLTRGAKNIQYF.